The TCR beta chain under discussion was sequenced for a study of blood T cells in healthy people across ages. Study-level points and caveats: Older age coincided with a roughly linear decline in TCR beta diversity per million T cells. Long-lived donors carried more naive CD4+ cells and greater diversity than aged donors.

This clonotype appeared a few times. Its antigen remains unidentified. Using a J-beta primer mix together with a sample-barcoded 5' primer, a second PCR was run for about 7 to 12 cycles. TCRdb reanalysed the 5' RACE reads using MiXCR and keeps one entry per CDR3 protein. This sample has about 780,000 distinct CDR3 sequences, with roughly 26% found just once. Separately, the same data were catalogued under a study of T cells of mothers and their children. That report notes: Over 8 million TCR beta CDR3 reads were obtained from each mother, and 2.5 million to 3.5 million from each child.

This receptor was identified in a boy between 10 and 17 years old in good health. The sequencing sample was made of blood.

CDR3 region: CASSISGGYVAGELFF. In DNA, the CDR3 is TGTGCCAGCAGCATCTCAGGGGGCTATGTGGCCGGGGAGCTGTTTTTT. The chain has TRBV9 and TRBJ2-2, with 8 bases identical to TRBD1. The CDR3 loop spans 16 amino acids. Germline V CDR1 and CDR2: SGDLS, YYNGEE. Trimming cost V 4 bases and J 6 bases; bases outside gene matches: 11. Full variable domain (outside the CDR3, taken from reference TRBV9 and TRBJ2-2): DSGVTQTPKHLITATGQRVTLRCSPRSGDLSVYWYQQSLDQGLQFLIQYYNGEERAKGNILERFSAQQFPDLHSELNLSSLELGDSALYFCASSISGGYVAGELFFGEGSRLTVL.